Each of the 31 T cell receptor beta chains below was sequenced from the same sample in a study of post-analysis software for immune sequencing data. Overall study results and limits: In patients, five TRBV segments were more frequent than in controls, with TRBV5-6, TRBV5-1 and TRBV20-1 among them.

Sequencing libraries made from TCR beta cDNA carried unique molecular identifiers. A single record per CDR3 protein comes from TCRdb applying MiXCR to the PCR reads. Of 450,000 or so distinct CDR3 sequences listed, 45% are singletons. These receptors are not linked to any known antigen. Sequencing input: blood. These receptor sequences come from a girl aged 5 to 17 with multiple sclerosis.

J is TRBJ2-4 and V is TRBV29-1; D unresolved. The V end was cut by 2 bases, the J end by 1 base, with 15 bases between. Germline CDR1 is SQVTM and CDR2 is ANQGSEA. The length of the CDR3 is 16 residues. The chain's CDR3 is CSVESRDPVAKNIQYF. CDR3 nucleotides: TGCAGCGTTGAATCGCGAGATCCCGTGGCCAAAAACATTCAGTACTTC.

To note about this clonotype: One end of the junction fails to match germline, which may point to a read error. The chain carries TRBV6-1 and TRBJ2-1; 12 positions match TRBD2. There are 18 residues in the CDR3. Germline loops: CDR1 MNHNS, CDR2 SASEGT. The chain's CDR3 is CTSSEFGLAGGPRNEQFF. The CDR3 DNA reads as TGTACCAGCAGTGAATTCGGCCTAGCGGGAGGGCCTAGGAATGAGCAGTTCTTC.

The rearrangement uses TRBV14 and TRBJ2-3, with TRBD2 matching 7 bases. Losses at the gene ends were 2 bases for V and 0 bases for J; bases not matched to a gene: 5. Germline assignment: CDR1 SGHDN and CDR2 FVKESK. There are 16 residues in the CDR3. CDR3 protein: CASSQPLAASTDTQYF. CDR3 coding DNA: TGTGCCAGCAGCCAACCTCTAGCGGCTAGCACAGATACGCAGTATTTT.

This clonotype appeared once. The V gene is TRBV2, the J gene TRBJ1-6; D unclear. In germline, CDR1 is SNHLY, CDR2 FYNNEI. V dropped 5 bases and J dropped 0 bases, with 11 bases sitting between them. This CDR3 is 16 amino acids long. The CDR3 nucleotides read TGTGCCAGCAGTCGGGATACGGGCTCCTATAATTCACCCCTCCACTTT. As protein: CASSRDTGSYNSPLHF.

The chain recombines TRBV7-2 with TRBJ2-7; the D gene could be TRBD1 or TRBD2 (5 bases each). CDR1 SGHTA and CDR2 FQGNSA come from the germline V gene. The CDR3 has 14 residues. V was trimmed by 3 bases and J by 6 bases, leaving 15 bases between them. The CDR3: CASSFLRGFGEQYF. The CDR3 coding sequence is TGTGCCAGCAGCTTTTTGAGGGGTTTCGGCGAGCAGTACTTC.

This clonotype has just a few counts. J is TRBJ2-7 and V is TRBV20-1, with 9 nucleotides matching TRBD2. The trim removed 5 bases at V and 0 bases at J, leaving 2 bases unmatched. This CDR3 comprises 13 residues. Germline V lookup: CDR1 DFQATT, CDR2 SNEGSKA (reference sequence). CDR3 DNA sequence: TGCAGTGCTTTTAGCGGGAGCTCCTACGAGCAGTACTTC. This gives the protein CSAFSGSSYEQYF.

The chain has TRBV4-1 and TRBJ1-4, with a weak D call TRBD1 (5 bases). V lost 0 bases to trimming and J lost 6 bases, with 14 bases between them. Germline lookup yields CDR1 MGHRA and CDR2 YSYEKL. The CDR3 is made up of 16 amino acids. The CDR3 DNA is TGCGCCAGCAGCCAAGAAAGCGGGGGTAGAGATGAAAAACTGTTTTTT. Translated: CASSQESGGRDEKLFF.

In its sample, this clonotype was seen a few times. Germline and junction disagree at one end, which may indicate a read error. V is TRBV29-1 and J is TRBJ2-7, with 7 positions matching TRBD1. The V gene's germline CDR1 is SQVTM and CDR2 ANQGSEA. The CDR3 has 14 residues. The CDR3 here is CSVGPRQGTYERYF. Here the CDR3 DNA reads TGCAGCGTTGGTCCCCGACAGGGAACCTACGAGCGGTACTTC.

CDR3 residues: CATSSPDEAFF. The CDR3 nucleotides are TGTGCCACCAGCAGCCCCGATGAAGCTTTCTTT. The chain is built from TRBV15 and TRBJ1-1, with D unresolved. V shed 3 bases and J shed 7 bases, with 6 bases lying between them. The germline gives CDR1 LNHNV, CDR2 YYDKDF (reference sequence). The CDR3 runs to 11 residues.

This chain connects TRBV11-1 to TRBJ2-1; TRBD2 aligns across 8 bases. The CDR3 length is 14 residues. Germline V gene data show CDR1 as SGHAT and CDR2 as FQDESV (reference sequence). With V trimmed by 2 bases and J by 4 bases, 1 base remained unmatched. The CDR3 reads CASSLQREYNEQFF. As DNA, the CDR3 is TGTGCCAGCAGCTTACAGCGGGAGTACAATGAGCAGTTCTTC.

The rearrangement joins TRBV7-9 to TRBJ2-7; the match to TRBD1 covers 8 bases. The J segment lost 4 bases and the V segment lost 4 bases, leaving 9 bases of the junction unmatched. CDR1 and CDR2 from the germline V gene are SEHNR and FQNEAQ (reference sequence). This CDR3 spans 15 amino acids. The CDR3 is CASSSQGARRYEQYF. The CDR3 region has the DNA TGTGCCAGCAGCTCCCAGGGGGCGCGTAGGTACGAGCAGTACTTC.

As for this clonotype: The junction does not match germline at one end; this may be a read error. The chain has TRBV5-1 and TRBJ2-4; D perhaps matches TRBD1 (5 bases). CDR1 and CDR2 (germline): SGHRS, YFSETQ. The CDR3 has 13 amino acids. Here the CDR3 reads CASSLEGANIQYF. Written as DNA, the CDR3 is TGCGCTAGCAGCTTGGAAGGGGCGAACATTCAGTACTTC.

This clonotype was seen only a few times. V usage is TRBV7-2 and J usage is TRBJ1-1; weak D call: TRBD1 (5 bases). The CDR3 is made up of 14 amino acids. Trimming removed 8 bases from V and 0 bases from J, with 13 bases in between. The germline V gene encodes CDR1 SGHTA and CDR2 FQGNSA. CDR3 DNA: TGTGCCAGCCAGCTGACAGAACTGAACACTGAAGCTTTCTTT. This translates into CASQLTELNTEAFF.

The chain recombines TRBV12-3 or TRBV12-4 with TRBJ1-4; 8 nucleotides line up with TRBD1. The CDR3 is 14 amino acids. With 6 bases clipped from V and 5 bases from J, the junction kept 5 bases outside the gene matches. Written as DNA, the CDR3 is TGTGCCAGCAGCAAGGGACAGGCGAATGAAAAACTGTTTTTT. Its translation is CASSKGQANEKLFF.

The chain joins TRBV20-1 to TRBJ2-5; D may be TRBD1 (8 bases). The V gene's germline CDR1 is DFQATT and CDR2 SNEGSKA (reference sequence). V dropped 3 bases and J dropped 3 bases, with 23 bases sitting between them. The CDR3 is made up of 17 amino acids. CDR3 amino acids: CSARPQGAGLEKETQYF. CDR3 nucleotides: TGCAGTGCTAGGCCTCAGGGGGCAGGACTAGAAAAAGAGACCCAGTACTTC.

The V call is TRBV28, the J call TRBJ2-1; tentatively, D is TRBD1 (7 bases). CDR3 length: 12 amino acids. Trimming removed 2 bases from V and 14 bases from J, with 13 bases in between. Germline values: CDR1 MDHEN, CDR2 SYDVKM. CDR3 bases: TGTGCCAGCAGTTTAAGGAGGGGGCAGGAGTTCTTC. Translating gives CASSLRRGQEFF.

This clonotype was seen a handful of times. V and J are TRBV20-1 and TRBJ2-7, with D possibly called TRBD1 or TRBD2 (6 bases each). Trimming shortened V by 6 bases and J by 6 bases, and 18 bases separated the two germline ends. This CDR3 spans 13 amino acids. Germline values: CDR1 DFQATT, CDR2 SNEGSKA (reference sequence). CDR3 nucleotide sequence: TGCAGTGCCCCCGGGGGCGCCTCAGGCGAGCAGTACTTC. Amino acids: CSAPGGASGEQYF.

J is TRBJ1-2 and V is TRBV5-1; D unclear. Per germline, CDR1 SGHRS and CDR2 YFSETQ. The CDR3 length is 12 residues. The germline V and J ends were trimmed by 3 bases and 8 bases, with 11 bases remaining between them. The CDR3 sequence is CASSSREGGYTF. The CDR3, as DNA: TGCGCCAGCAGCTCCCGTGAAGGGGGCTACACCTTC.

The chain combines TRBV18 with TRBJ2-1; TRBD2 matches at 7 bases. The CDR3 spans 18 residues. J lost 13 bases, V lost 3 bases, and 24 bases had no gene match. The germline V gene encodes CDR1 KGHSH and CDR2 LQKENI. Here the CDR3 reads CASSPLGLGTTRGETQFF. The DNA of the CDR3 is TGTGCCAGCTCACCGCTAGGCCTAGGGACTACCCGCGGAGAGACCCAGTTCTTC.

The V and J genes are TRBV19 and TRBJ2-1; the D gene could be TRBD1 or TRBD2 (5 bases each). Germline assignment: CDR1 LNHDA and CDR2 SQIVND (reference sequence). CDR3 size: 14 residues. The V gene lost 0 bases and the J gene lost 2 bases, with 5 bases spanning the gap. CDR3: CASSIEGAYNEQFF. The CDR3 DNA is TGTGCCAGTAGTATAGAGGGGGCCTACAATGAGCAGTTCTTC.

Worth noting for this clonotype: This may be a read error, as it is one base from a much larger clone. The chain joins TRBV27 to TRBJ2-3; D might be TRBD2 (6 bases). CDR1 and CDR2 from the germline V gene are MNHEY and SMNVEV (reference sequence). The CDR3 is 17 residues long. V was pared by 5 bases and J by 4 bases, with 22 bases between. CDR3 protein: CASSPCGTGRGADTQYF. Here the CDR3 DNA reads TGTGCCAGCAGTCCCTGCGGGACCGGGAGAGGTGCAGATACGCAGTATTTT.

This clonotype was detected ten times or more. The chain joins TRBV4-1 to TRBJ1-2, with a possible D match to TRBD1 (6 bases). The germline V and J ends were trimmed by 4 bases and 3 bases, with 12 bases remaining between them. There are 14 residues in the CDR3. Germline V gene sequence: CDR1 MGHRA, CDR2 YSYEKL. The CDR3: CASSLAGQDYGYTF. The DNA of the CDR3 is TGCGCCAGCAGCCTAGCGGGACAAGACTATGGCTACACCTTC.

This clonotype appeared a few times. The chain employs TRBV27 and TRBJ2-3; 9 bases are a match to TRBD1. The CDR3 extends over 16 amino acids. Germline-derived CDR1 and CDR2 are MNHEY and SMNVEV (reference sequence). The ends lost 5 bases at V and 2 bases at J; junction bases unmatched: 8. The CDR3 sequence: CASSSHRGRVTDTQYF. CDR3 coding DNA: TGTGCCAGCAGTAGCCACAGGGGGCGCGTCACAGATACGCAGTATTTT.

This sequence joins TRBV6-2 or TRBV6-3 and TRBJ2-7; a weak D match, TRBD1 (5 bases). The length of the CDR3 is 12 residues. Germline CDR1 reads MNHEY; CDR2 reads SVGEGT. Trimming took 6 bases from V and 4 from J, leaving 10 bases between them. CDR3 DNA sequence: TGTGCCAGCAGACACGACAGTTACGAGCAGTACTTC. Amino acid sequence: CASRHDSYEQYF.

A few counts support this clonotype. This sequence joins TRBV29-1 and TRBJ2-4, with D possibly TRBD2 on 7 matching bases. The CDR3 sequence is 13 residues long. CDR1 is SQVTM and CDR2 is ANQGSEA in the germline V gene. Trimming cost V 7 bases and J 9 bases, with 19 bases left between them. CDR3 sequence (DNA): TGCAGCGGGATTATTGGGGGGGGCGGCATTCAGTACTTC. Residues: CSGIIGGGGIQYF.

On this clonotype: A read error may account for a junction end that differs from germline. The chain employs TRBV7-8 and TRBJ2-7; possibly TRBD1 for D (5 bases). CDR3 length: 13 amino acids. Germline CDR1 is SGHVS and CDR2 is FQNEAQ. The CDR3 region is CASSRDRNYGQYF. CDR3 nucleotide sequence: TGTGCCAGCAGCCGAGACAGAAACTACGGGCAGTACTTC.

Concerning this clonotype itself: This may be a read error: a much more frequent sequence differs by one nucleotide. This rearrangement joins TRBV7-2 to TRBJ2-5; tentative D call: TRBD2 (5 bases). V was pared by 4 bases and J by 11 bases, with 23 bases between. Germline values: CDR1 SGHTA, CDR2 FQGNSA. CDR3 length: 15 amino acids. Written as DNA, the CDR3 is TGTGCCAGCAGCTCCCGGTGGGCGCAGAGGACTGAGCAGTACTTC. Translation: CASSSRWAQRTEQYF.

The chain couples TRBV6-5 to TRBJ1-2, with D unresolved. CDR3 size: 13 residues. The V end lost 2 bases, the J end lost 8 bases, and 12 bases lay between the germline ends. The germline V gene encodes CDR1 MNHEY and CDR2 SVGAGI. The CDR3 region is CASSYKGSGGYTF. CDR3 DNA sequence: TGTGCCAGCAGTTACAAAGGGTCTGGAGGCTACACCTTC.

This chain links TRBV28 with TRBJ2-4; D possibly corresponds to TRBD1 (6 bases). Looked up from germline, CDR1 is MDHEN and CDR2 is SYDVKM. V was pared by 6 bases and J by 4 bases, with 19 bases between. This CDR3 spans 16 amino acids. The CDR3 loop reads CASSSAPGTRKNIQYF. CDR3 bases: TGTGCCAGCAGCTCCGCTCCCGGGACAAGAAAAAACATTCAGTACTTC.

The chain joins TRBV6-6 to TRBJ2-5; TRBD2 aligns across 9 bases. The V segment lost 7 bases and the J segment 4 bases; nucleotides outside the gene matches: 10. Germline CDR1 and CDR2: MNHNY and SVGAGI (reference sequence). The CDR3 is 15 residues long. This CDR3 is CASIPTSGGRETQYF. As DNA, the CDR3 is TGTGCCAGCATTCCGACTAGCGGAGGGAGAGAGACCCAGTACTTC.

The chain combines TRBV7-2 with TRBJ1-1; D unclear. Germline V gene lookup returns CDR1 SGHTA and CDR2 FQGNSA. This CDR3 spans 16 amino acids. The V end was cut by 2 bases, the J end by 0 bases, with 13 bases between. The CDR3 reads CASSLRGQPLNTEAFF. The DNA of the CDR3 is TGTGCCAGCAGCTTACGAGGGCAGCCCCTGAACACTGAAGCTTTCTTT.